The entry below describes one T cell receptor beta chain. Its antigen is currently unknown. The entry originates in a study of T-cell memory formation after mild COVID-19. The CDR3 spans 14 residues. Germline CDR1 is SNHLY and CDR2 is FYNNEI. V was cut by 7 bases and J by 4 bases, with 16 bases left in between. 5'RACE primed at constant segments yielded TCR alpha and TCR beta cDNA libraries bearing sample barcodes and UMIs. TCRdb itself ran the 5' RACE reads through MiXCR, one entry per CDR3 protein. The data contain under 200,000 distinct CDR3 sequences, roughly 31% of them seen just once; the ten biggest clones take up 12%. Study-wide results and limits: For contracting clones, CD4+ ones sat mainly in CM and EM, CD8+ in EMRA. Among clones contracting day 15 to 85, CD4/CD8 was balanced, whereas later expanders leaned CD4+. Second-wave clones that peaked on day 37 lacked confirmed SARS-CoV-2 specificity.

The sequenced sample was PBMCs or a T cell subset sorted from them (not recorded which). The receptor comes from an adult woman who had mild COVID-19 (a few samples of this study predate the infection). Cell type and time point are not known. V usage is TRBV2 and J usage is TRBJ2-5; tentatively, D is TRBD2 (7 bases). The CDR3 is CASTEGGGSETQYF. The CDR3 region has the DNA TGTGCCAGCACCGAGGGGGGGGGGTCAGAGACCCAGTACTTC.